This T cell receptor (beta chain) was identified in a study of Ad26.COV2.S vaccination and SARS-CoV-2 variants. Overall study context: Once or twice, 56 days apart, Ad26.COV2.S was delivered intramuscularly. Study-level points and caveats: Measurement of non-spike TCR breadth gave similar results in vaccine and placebo recipients.

Comment on this clone: Its target is not known.

This sample's treatment: around 19 received Ad26.COV2.S at low or high dose, single or two shots; five or six received placebo; per-sample allocation not given. Material that was analyzed had been drawn on day 63 after the first vaccine or placebo injection. Wuhan-strain spike was delivered by a replication-incompetent Ad26 vector. V was shortened by 2 bases and J by 0 bases, with 17 bases between the two germline ends. Looked up from germline, CDR1 is MNHEY and CDR2 is SMNVEV (reference sequence). CDR3 size: 18 residues. Sequenced by immunoSEQ multiplex PCR; TCRdb stores in-frame clones only, minus some. The sample consists of roughly 680,000 clones, more than 70% of them appearing once.

The TCR originated in a person between 18 and 59 years old who received the Ad26.COV2.S COVID-19 vaccine or a placebo. Sequenced material: peripheral blood, taken in a trial of Ad26.COV2.S vaccine versus placebo. This chain joins TRBV27 and TRBJ2-1, with D unclear. CDR3 protein: CASSLASLLSSSYNEQFF. In DNA form, the CDR3 reads TGTGCCAGCAGTTTAGCTTCCCTCCTATCGAGCTCCTACAATGAGCAGTTCTTC.